Listed here are 21 T cell receptor beta chains from one sample, sequenced in a study of CD8 T cells in ankylosing spondylitis (TCRdb year 2017). Libraries were constructed by 5' RACE. Sequencing instrument: Illumina HiSeq 2500. TCRdb ran its own pipeline on the public reads, namely fastp trimming at Q25 and MiXCR clone calling, and kept in-frame beta chains. Records with the same CDR3 protein are collapsed into one entry carrying the most frequent genes and DNA. The table for this sample lists more than 150,000 distinct CDR3 sequences; 18% of them were counted only once. The leading ten clones occupy around 4.7% of the sample. The material sequenced was blood, either unsorted or a sorted T cell fraction (not recorded which). These receptors all come from a male donor aged 10-30 years with ankylosing spondylitis or in good health (not recorded which). Donor details come from another sample of the same person, matched by shared clones.

The table lists this clonotype with many counts. The chain joins TRBV11-2 to TRBJ2-1; D is possibly TRBD1 or TRBD2 (5 bases each). Germline loops: CDR1 SGHAT, CDR2 FQNNGV. The CDR3 spans 13 residues. Trimming removed 5 bases from V and 14 bases from J, with 19 bases in between. CDR3 bases: TGTGCCAGCAGCCTCGAGGGGAGACGGAAGGAGTTCTTC. This encodes CASSLEGRRKEFF.

This clonotype has ten or more counts. The chain recombines TRBV3-1 with TRBJ2-7; 11 bases line up with TRBD2. The junction had 2 bases not matched to a gene; V was cut back by 1 base and J by 0 bases. The germline V gene encodes CDR1 LGHDT and CDR2 YNNKEL (reference sequence). This CDR3 spans 16 amino acids. The CDR3 sequence: CASSQGLAGSSYEQYV. The CDR3 nucleotides read TGTGCCAGCAGCCAAGGACTAGCGGGAAGCTCCTACGAGCAGTACGTC.

This clonotype has ten or more counts. The rearrangement links TRBV28 to TRBJ2-7, with D tentatively TRBD1 or TRBD2 (7 bases each). This CDR3 is 14 amino acids long. Per germline, CDR1 MDHEN and CDR2 SYDVKM. V was clipped by 5 bases and J by 2 bases, with 13 bases between them. CDR3 DNA: TGTGCCAGCAGTCCCAGGGGGGGCCCCTACGAGCAGTACTTC. It encodes CASSPRGGPYEQYF. The variable domain in full, completed from reference TRBV28 and TRBJ2-7, reads DVKVTQSSRYLVKRTGEKVFLECVQDMDHENMFWYRQDPGLGLRLIYFSYDVKMKEKGDIPEGYSVSREKKERFSLILESASTNQTSMYLCASSPRGGPYEQYFGPGTRLTVT.

This clonotype showed up many times. This sequence joins TRBV7-7 and TRBJ2-1, with 8 positions matching TRBD2. The V gene end was trimmed by 5 bases and the J gene end by 2 bases; junction bases not matched to a gene: 11. Germline lookup yields CDR1 SSHAT and CDR2 FNYEAQ (reference sequence). The CDR3 has 17 amino acids. CDR3: CASSPRRLARPYNEQFF. The CDR3 nucleotides are TGTGCCAGCAGCCCACGAAGACTAGCGAGACCCTACAATGAGCAGTTCTTC. The full variable domain, in which reference TRBV7-7 and TRBJ2-1 provide the parts outside the CDR3, is GAGVSQSPRYKVTKRGQDVTLRCDPISSHATLYWYQQALGQGPEFLTYFNYEAQPDKSGLPSDRFSAERPEGSISTLTIQRTEQRDSAMYRCASSPRRLARPYNEQFFGPGTRLTVL.

The chain links TRBV20-1 to TRBJ2-7; a weak D match, TRBD2 (6 bases). The V gene lost 8 bases and the J gene lost 3 bases, with 14 bases spanning the gap. CDR1 and CDR2 (germline): DFQATT, SNEGSKA (reference sequence). The CDR3 length is 12 residues. CDR3 sequence (DNA): TGCAGTCCCAGCGGGTTGGGCTACGAGCAGTACTTC. This translates into CSPSGLGYEQYF.

This clonotype was detected many times. V usage is TRBV29-1 and J usage is TRBJ2-7, with D possibly TRBD1 on 7 matching bases. This CDR3 spans 12 amino acids. CDR1 is SQVTM, CDR2 ANQGSEA, per germline. The ends were cut back, 6 bases at V and 7 bases at J, with 16 bases in the middle. CDR3 coding DNA: TGCAGCGTGACCAGGGGGGCGGTGGAGCAGTACTTC. It translates to CSVTRGAVEQYF.

This clonotype has at least ten counts. The chain links TRBV13 to TRBJ1-1; 7 nucleotides match TRBD1. Germline V gene lookup returns CDR1 PRHDT and CDR2 FYEKMQ (reference sequence). The CDR3 has 14 residues. V lost 4 bases, J lost 11 bases, and 13 bases stayed unmatched. The CDR3 spells CASSSNLRQGEAFF. As DNA, the CDR3 is TGTGCCAGCAGCTCCAATTTAAGACAGGGTGAGGCTTTCTTT.

This clonotype was observed at least ten times. This sequence joins TRBV2 and TRBJ2-1; no definite D call. The ends were cut back, 1 base at V and 0 bases at J, with 7 bases in the middle. The CDR3 runs to 15 residues. From germline, CDR1 is SNHLY and CDR2 FYNNEI. The CDR3 nucleotides are TGTGCCAGCAGTGAAGGGGCGAGCTCCTACAATGAGCAGTTCTTC. As protein: CASSEGASSYNEQFF.

This clonotype was counted ten times or more. The chain carries TRBV11-3 and TRBJ2-1; 10 nucleotides match TRBD1. Germline trimming cut 5 bases from V and 0 bases from J; bases unmatched to any gene: 13. Germline CDR1 SGHNT, CDR2 YENEEA. This CDR3 is 19 amino acids long. The CDR3 loop is CASSPLTGGIPLSYNEQFF. In nucleotides, the CDR3 is TGTGCCAGCAGCCCGCTGACAGGGGGCATTCCCCTCTCCTACAATGAGCAGTTCTTC.

The chain carries TRBV6-1 and TRBJ2-7; 8 bases fit TRBD1. The CDR3 totals 13 residues. With 6 bases clipped from V and 3 bases from J, the junction kept 4 bases outside the gene matches. Germline lookup yields CDR1 MNHNS and CDR2 SASEGT. DNA of the CDR3: TGTGCCAGCAGGGGAACAGGGGGCTACGAGCAGTACTTC. Protein sequence: CASRGTGGYEQYF.

This clonotype was seen at least ten times. This chain joins TRBV20-1 and TRBJ2-1; D uncertain. The CDR3 is 15 amino acids. With 1 base removed from V and 2 bases from J, the gap between germline ends came to 12 bases. Germline CDR1 reads DFQATT; CDR2 reads SNEGSKA (reference sequence). The CDR3 bases are TGCAGTGCTAGAGGGTCGGTGGGGACCTACAATGAGCAGTTCTTC. Translated, it gives CSARGSVGTYNEQFF.

This clonotype was detected ten times or more. The chain joins TRBV15 to TRBJ2-7; D unresolved. This CDR3 contains 15 residues. V lost 0 bases to trimming and J lost 2 bases, with 11 bases between them. Looked up from germline, CDR1 is LNHNV and CDR2 is YYDKDF (reference sequence). In nucleotides, the CDR3 is TGTGCCACCAGCAGAGATTTCGGGTCCACCTACGAGCAGTACTTC. This codes for CATSRDFGSTYEQYF.

Many counts were recorded for this clonotype. The chain joins TRBV7-9 to TRBJ2-5; 8 positions agree with TRBD2. Germline V gene lookup returns CDR1 SEHNR and CDR2 FQNEAQ (reference sequence). Losses at the gene ends were 0 bases for V and 3 bases for J; bases not matched to a gene: 3. CDR3 length: 15 residues. CDR3 in amino acids: CASSLALAGEETQYF. CDR3 in DNA: TGTGCCAGCAGCTTAGCGCTAGCGGGTGAAGAGACCCAGTACTTC.

The table lists this clonotype with many counts. The chain is built from TRBV4-1 and TRBJ2-1; D is possibly TRBD2 (5 bases). V lost 3 bases, J lost 14 bases, and 14 bases lay in between. Germline V lookup: CDR1 MGHRA, CDR2 YSYEKL. The CDR3 sequence is 12 residues long. The CDR3 spells CASSHPRGAKFF. In DNA, the CDR3 is TGCGCCAGCAGCCACCCCCGGGGAGCTAAGTTCTTC.

The chain is built from TRBV20-1 and TRBJ2-6, with D maybe TRBD2 (6 bases). Germline lookup yields CDR1 DFQATT and CDR2 SNEGSKA (reference sequence). With 6 bases removed from V and 2 bases from J, the gap between germline ends came to 14 bases. The CDR3 has 15 amino acids. The chain's CDR3 is CSAPSSAPGANVLTF. DNA for the CDR3: TGCAGTGCGCCCTCTAGCGCCCCTGGGGCCAACGTCCTGACTTTC.

This clonotype appeared many times. The chain is built from TRBV7-2 and TRBJ2-1; the match to TRBD2 covers 8 bases. The length of the CDR3 is 17 residues. Trimming cost V 1 base and J 5 bases; bases outside gene matches: 10. CDR1 is SGHTA, CDR2 FQGNSA, per germline. The CDR3 sequence is CASSLVSRLAGDNEQFF. CDR3 in DNA: TGTGCCAGCAGCTTAGTCTCGCGGCTAGCGGGTGACAATGAGCAGTTCTTC.

This clonotype was detected ten times or more. This chain links TRBV24-1 with TRBJ2-7, with 9 nucleotides matching TRBD1. There are 15 residues in the CDR3. The J segment lost 7 bases and the V segment lost 3 bases, leaving 9 bases of the junction unmatched. Germline V lookup: CDR1 KGHDR, CDR2 SFDVKD. The CDR3 sequence is CATSDDGQGNEEQYF. In DNA, the CDR3 is TGTGCCACCAGTGATGACGGACAGGGGAATGAGGAGCAGTACTTC.

There are many counts of this clonotype. The chain couples TRBV11-2 to TRBJ2-7; D may be TRBD1 or TRBD2 (5 bases each). V was shortened by 5 bases and J by 3 bases, with 14 bases between the two germline ends. Germline loops: CDR1 SGHAT, CDR2 FQNNGV. This CDR3 is built from 14 residues. CDR3 loop: CASSPGTDNYEQYV. CDR3 DNA sequence: TGTGCCAGCAGCCCCGGGACGGACAACTACGAGCAGTACGTC.

This clonotype was counted a few times. The rearrangement links TRBV6-6 to TRBJ1-1, with D perhaps TRBD1 (5 bases). Trimming shortened V by 5 bases and J by 10 bases, and 14 bases separated the two germline ends. Germline V gene sequence: CDR1 MNHNY, CDR2 SVGAGI (reference sequence). This CDR3 has 12 amino acids. DNA for the CDR3: TGTGCCAGCAGTAAAGACCCCGGGGGAGCTTTCTTT. This codes for CASSKDPGGAFF.

This clonotype was seen ten or more times. The chain is built from TRBV7-9 and TRBJ2-1, with 13 bases identical to TRBD2. The CDR3 loop spans 17 amino acids. The V gene's germline CDR1 is SEHNR and CDR2 FQNEAQ (reference sequence). V shed 1 base, J shed 4 bases, and the junction held 4 bases outside the gene matches. The chain's CDR3 is CASSLVGLAGVYNEQFF. CDR3 coding DNA: TGTGCCAGCAGCTTAGTCGGACTAGCGGGAGTATACAATGAGCAGTTCTTC. Filled out from reference TRBV7-9 and TRBJ2-1, the complete variable domain reads DTGVSQNPRHKITKRGQNVTFRCDPISEHNRLYWYRQTLGQGPEFLTYFQNEAQLEKSRLLSDRFSAERPKGSFSTLEIQRTEQGDSAMYLCASSLVGLAGVYNEQFFGPGTRLTVL.

This clonotype came up many times. The chain couples TRBV12-3 or TRBV12-4 to TRBJ2-1; the match to TRBD2 covers 9 bases. The CDR3 totals 16 residues. J lost 8 bases, V lost 0 bases, and 8 bases had no gene match. The CDR3 nucleotides read TGTGCCAGCAGTTTAGCTAGCGGGAGTGAGGTCTATGAGCAGTTCTTC. It translates to CASSLASGSEVYEQFF.